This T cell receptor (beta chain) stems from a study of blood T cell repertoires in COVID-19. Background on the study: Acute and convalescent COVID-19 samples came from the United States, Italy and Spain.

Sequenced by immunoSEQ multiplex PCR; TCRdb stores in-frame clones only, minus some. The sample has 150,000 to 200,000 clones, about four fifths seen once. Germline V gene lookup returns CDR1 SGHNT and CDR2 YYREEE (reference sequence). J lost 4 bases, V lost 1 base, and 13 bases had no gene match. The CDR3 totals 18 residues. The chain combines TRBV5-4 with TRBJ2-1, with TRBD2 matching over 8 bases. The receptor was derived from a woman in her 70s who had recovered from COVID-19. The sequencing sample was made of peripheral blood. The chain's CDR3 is CASSLSAKRGGPYNEQFF. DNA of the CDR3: TGTGCCAGCAGCTTGAGTGCTAAACGGGGGGGCCCGTACAATGAGCAGTTCTTC. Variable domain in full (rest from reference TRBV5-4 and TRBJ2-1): ETGVTQSPTHLIKTRGQQVTLRCSSQSGHNTVSWYQQALGQGPQFIFQYYREEENGRGNFPPRFSGLQFPNYSSELNVNALELDDSALYLCASSLSAKRGGPYNEQFFGPGTRLTVL.